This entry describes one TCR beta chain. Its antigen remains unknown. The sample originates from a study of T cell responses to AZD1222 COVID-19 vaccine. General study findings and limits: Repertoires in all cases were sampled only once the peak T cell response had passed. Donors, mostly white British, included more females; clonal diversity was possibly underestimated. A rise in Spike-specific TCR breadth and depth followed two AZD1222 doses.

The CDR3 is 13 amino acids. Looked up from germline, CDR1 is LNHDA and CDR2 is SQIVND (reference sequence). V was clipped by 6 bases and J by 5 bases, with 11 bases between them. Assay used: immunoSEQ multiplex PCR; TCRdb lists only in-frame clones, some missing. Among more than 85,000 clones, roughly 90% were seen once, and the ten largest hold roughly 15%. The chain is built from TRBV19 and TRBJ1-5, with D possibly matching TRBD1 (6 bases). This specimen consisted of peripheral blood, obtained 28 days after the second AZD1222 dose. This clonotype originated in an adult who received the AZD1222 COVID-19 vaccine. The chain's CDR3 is CASSPGVHQPQHF. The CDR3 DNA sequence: TGTGCCAGTAGCCCAGGGGTCCATCAGCCCCAGCATTTT. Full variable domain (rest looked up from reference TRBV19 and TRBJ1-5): DGGITQSPKYLFRKEGQNVTLSCEQNLNHDAMYWYRQDPGQGLRLIYYSQIVNDFQKGDIAEGYSVSREKKESFPLTVTSAQKNPTAFYLCASSPGVHQPQHFGDGTRLSIL.